The clone carrying this T cell receptor (beta chain) was seen only a few times. Its antigen is unknown. This entry is derived from a study of T cell repertoires in cytomegalovirus infection. Study background: It was recently identified HLA-C-restricted and well-studied HLA-B-restricted CMV epitopes that the study used. An indication of both CMV infection and matching HLA type came from public TCR beta signatures.

Study findings and constraints: The response measured ex vivo was dominated by TCR beta clonotypes (HLA-C-restricted and CMV-specific).

This CDR3 spans 14 amino acids. Trimming shortened V by 6 bases and J by 1 base, and 13 bases separated the two germline ends. Germline V gene data show CDR1 as MNHEY and CDR2 as SVGEGT. TCRdb independently ran MiXCR on the reads; one entry per CDR3 protein. The table lists 700,000 to 850,000 distinct CDR3 sequences, over 25% of them singletons. The material sequenced was cultured CD8+ T cells from PBMCs, taken from culture after CMV antigen stimulation. The sequence was collected from a human donor in good health (CMV status not recorded). Some clones in this sample may be carry-over from other donors' samples. The gene calls are TRBV6-2 or TRBV6-3 and TRBJ2-7; D is unclear. CDR3 in DNA: TGTGCCAGCAGATCCTATGCAGATTCCTACGAGCAGTACGTC. Translating gives CASRSYADSYEQYV.